Presented here are 5 T cell receptor beta chains from one specimen sequenced in a study of blood T cell repertoires in COVID-19. Sequenced by immunoSEQ multiplex PCR; TCRdb stores in-frame clones only, minus some. This table holds under 150,000 clones, around 87% found once. Sequenced material: peripheral blood. The source of these receptors is a man over 45 with acute or convalescent COVID-19.

The V and J genes are TRBV7-8 and TRBJ2-3; D is perhaps TRBD1 (6 bases). This CDR3 comprises 13 residues. Germline-derived CDR1 and CDR2 are SGHVS and FQNEAQ. Between the trimmed V and J ends, which lost 4 bases and 6 bases, there was a span of 11 bases. This chain's CDR3 is CASSWDKSDTQYF. DNA of the CDR3: TGTGCCAGCAGCTGGGACAAGTCGGATACGCAGTATTTT.

The chain has TRBV9 and TRBJ1-3; TRBD1 matches 7 bases. The J segment lost 1 base and the V segment lost 4 bases, leaving 5 bases of the junction unmatched. The germline gives CDR1 SGDLS, CDR2 YYNGEE. This CDR3 region has 15 residues. As DNA, the CDR3 is TGTGCCAGCAGCCAAGGGGGCGCGTCTGGAAACACCATATATTTT. Translation gives CASSQGGASGNTIYF.

This sequence joins TRBV10-3 and TRBJ1-5; 7 positions match TRBD1. Unmatched junction bases numbered 4, after V lost 6 bases and J lost 5 bases. The CDR3 extends over 13 amino acids. Per the germline V gene, CDR1 is ENHRY and CDR2 is SYGVKD. CDR3 protein: CAIRHDRDQPQHF. The DNA of the CDR3 is TGTGCCATCAGGCACGACAGGGATCAGCCCCAGCATTTT.

About this clone itself: Different DNA sequences within this sample yield the same CDR3. The chain uses TRBV11-2 and TRBJ2-5; 7 nucleotides align to TRBD2. The V gene end was trimmed by 1 base and the J gene end by 5 bases; junction bases not matched to a gene: 1. CDR1 is SGHAT, CDR2 FQNNGV, per germline. This CDR3 is 13 amino acids long. The DNA of the CDR3 is TGTGCCAGCAGCTTAGGGGGGGGTGAGACCCAGTACTTC. Protein product: CASSLGGGETQYF.

This rearrangement joins TRBV24-1 to TRBJ2-1; 8 bases are a match to TRBD2. Germline lookup yields CDR1 KGHDR and CDR2 SFDVKD. This CDR3 region has 18 residues. With V trimmed by 0 bases and J by 0 bases, 6 bases remained unmatched. CDR3 coding DNA: TGTGCCACCAGTGATTTGAAGCTAGCGGGTAACTCCTACAATGAGCAGTTCTTC. Its translation: CATSDLKLAGNSYNEQFF.